The 27 T cell receptor beta chains reported below all come from one sample, sequenced in a study of shared clonotypes between healthy human individuals. Clones were sequenced by immunoSEQ multiplex PCR, and TCRdb holds only the in-frame ones, with some missing. Seen here are around 1 million clones, 70% to 85% observed once, and the top ten hold about 1.5%. The specimen sequenced was memory CD4+ T cells sorted from blood. Regarding subset: CD45RA-negative fraction. Every receptor here comes from a man aged 18 to 30 in good health.

The chain is built from TRBV27 and TRBJ2-7, with TRBD2 matching over 14 bases. The CDR3 has 15 amino acids. Germline values: CDR1 MNHEY, CDR2 SMNVEV (reference sequence). V shed 6 bases, J shed 3 bases, and the junction held 4 bases outside the gene matches. The CDR3 bases are TGTGCCAGCAGGAAAGGGACTAGCGGGAGCTACGAGCAGTACTTC. Protein: CASRKGTSGSYEQYF.

CDR3 bases: TGTGCCTGGAGTGTAACCAATACTCGGACAGCTTCTTATAATTCACCCCTCCACTTT. Its translation: CAWSVTNTRTASYNSPLHF. The V gene is TRBV30, the J gene TRBJ1-6, with D possibly matching TRBD1 (6 bases). Per the germline V gene, CDR1 is GTSNPN and CDR2 is SVGIG (reference sequence). There are 19 residues in the CDR3. V lost 0 bases and J lost 4, with 22 bases in between.

The rearrangement joins TRBV19 to TRBJ1-2, with TRBD1 matching 9 bases. The CDR3 has 15 amino acids. The germline gives CDR1 LNHDA, CDR2 SQIVND (reference sequence). The trim removed 5 bases at V and 5 bases at J, leaving 9 bases unmatched. The CDR3 sequence: CASSVSGTGLYGYTF. In DNA form, the CDR3 reads TGTGCCAGTAGTGTTTCCGGGACAGGGCTATATGGCTACACCTTC.

The chain is built from TRBV27 and TRBJ2-7; TRBD2 agrees at 7 bases. CDR1 and CDR2 (germline): MNHEY, SMNVEV (reference sequence). V dropped 3 bases and J dropped 7; count of bases not matched to a gene: 3. The CDR3 is made up of 12 amino acids. In nucleotides, the CDR3 is TGTGCCAGCAGTTTCATCGGGAGGGAGCAGTACTTC. Translation gives CASSFIGREQYF.

The chain joins TRBV2 to TRBJ1-2, with 10 bases matching TRBD1. J was trimmed by 7 bases and V by 7 bases; bases with no gene match: 9. CDR1 is SNHLY, CDR2 FYNNEI, per germline. The CDR3 is 14 residues long. As DNA, the CDR3 is TGTGCCAGCACCAGAGGGGACAGGGGCAGTGGCTACACCTTC. It translates to CASTRGDRGSGYTF.

The chain combines TRBV2 with TRBJ2-2; a possible D gene is TRBD2 (5 bases). The CDR3 totals 16 residues. Germline V gives CDR1 SNHLY, CDR2 FYNNEI. The V and J ends lost 3 bases and 4 bases respectively, with 15 bases between them. The CDR3 region is CASSDRAGGFTGELFF. The CDR3 DNA reads as TGTGCCAGCAGTGATAGGGCAGGAGGCTTCACCGGGGAGCTGTTTTTT. The variable domain in full, completed from reference TRBV2 and TRBJ2-2, reads EPEVTQTPSHQVTQMGQEVILRCVPISNHLYFYWYRQILGQKVEFLVSFYNNEISEKSEIFDDQFSVERPDGSNFTLKIRSTKLEDSAMYFCASSDRAGGFTGELFFGEGSRLTVL.

The chain recombines TRBV28 with TRBJ2-2, with D possibly matching TRBD2 (7 bases). Germline CDR1 reads MDHEN; CDR2 reads SYDVKM. Trimming shortened V by 6 bases and J by 2 bases, and 13 bases separated the two germline ends. The CDR3 has 15 residues. CDR3 loop: CASSMGGLNTGELFF. DNA for the CDR3: TGTGCCAGCAGCATGGGGGGGCTCAACACCGGGGAGCTGTTTTTT. Using reference TRBV28 and TRBJ2-2 for the parts outside the CDR3, the full variable domain is DVKVTQSSRYLVKRTGEKVFLECVQDMDHENMFWYRQDPGLGLRLIYFSYDVKMKEKGDIPEGYSVSREKKERFSLILESASTNQTSMYLCASSMGGLNTGELFFGEGSRLTVL.

This clone is a singleton in its sample. The chain employs TRBV28 and TRBJ2-7, with TRBD1 matching over 8 bases. The CDR3 has 15 amino acids. Germline CDR1 is MDHEN and CDR2 is SYDVKM. V lost 6 bases to trimming and J lost 0 bases; unmatched junction nucleotides: 7. For the CDR3, the DNA is TGTGCCAGCAGAGCCGGGACAGGTAGCTCCTACGAGCAGTACTTC. Protein: CASRAGTGSSYEQYF.

The V and J genes are TRBV30 and TRBJ2-2; D unclear. CDR1 is GTSNPN, CDR2 SVGIG, per germline (reference sequence). Trimming pared 2 bases from V and 3 bases from J, leaving 19 bases between. CDR3 size: 17 residues. CDR3 DNA: TGTGCCTGGAGTCCTTACGTATGGCAGTCTGACACCGGGGAGCTGTTTTTT. It specifies CAWSPYVWQSDTGELFF.

The chain employs TRBV7-2 and TRBJ1-4; no clear D gene. Germline-derived CDR1 and CDR2 are SGHTA and FQGNSA. The CDR3 loop spans 13 amino acids. V was pared by 8 bases and J by 5 bases, with 12 bases between. Here the CDR3 reads CASGAGGNEKLFF. In DNA, the CDR3 is TGTGCCAGCGGCGCGGGAGGGAATGAAAAACTGTTTTTT.

Of note for this clone: In the same sample, other DNA sequences code for this CDR3. This chain joins TRBV7-9 and TRBJ2-2; D gene uncertain. V dropped 5 bases and J dropped 0 bases, with 10 bases sitting between them. This CDR3 comprises 15 residues. Germline V gene lookup returns CDR1 SEHNR and CDR2 FQNEAQ (reference sequence). CDR3 sequence (DNA): TGTGCCAGCAGCCCTCCTGGCACGAACACCGGGGAGCTGTTTTTT. It translates to CASSPPGTNTGELFF.

J is TRBJ2-7 and V is TRBV10-3, with unresolved D. CDR1 and CDR2 from the germline V gene are ENHRY and SYGVKD. The CDR3 totals 11 residues. Trimming stripped 4 bases from V and 7 bases from J, with 8 bases between. CDR3 in amino acids: CAISATGEQYF. DNA of the CDR3: TGTGCCATCAGTGCGACTGGGGAGCAGTACTTC.

The rearrangement joins TRBV5-1 to TRBJ2-2; D is possibly TRBD2 (5 bases). Germline V CDR1 and CDR2: SGHRS, YFSETQ. The CDR3 totals 12 residues. V was pared by 0 bases and J by 9 bases, with 6 bases between. CDR3: CASSLAGRELFF. The CDR3 nucleotides read TGCGCCAGCAGCTTGGCGGGAAGGGAGCTGTTTTTT.

The CDR3 sequence is CASSKRGTYEQYF. The CDR3, as DNA: TGTGCCAGTAGTAAGCGGGGCACCTACGAGCAGTACTTC. The rearrangement joins TRBV19 to TRBJ2-7, with 7 bases that match TRBD2. The CDR3 extends over 13 amino acids. The germline CDR1 and CDR2 sequences are LNHDA and SQIVND (reference sequence). The junction had 2 bases not matched to a gene; V was cut back by 4 bases and J by 2 bases.

Regarding this clone: One end of the junction varies from germline; a read error may be responsible. The CDR3 DNA sequence: TGTGCCAGCAGTCATAGCGGGACAGGGTCCTACGGGCAGTACTTC. It yields the protein CASSHSGTGSYGQYF. The chain is built from TRBV11-2 and TRBJ2-7; tentative D call: TRBD1 (9 bases). CDR1 and CDR2 (germline): SGHAT, FQNNGV. CDR3 size: 15 residues.

The table lists this clone with a few counts. This chain connects TRBV28 to TRBJ2-1; perhaps TRBD1 as D (6 bases). Per the germline V gene, CDR1 is MDHEN and CDR2 is SYDVKM. Trimming removed 2 bases from V and 8 bases from J, with 13 bases in between. The CDR3 has 14 amino acids. DNA for the CDR3: TGTGCCAGCAGTTTAGGGACAAAGGTGCATGAGCAGTTCTTC. Protein product: CASSLGTKVHEQFF. The entire variable domain, with the rest obtained from reference TRBV28 and TRBJ2-1, is as follows: DVKVTQSSRYLVKRTGEKVFLECVQDMDHENMFWYRQDPGLGLRLIYFSYDVKMKEKGDIPEGYSVSREKKERFSLILESASTNQTSMYLCASSLGTKVHEQFFGPGTRLTVL.

The J gene is TRBJ2-2, the V gene TRBV2; D is possibly TRBD1 (6 bases). V lost 6 bases to trimming and J lost 9 bases, with 14 bases between them. This CDR3 contains 13 residues. Germline loops: CDR1 SNHLY, CDR2 FYNNEI. In nucleotides, the CDR3 is TGTGCCAGCAGCCAAATAAGGGACAGGGAGCTGTTTTTT. Protein sequence: CASSQIRDRELFF. The complete variable domain, with remaining parts taken from reference TRBV2 and TRBJ2-2, reads EPEVTQTPSHQVTQMGQEVILRCVPISNHLYFYWYRQILGQKVEFLVSFYNNEISEKSEIFDDQFSVERPDGSNFTLKIRSTKLEDSAMYFCASSQIRDRELFFGEGSRLTVL.

The V call is TRBV5-1, the J call TRBJ2-5; 11 bases line up with TRBD1. Trimming took 6 bases from V and 5 from J; bases not matched to a gene: 15. This CDR3 spans 17 amino acids. Germline loops: CDR1 SGHRS, CDR2 YFSETQ. The CDR3 nucleotides read TGCGCCAGCAACCATGATCCAACCGGGACAGGGGGGGAGACCCAGTACTTC. Amino acid sequence: CASNHDPTGTGGETQYF.

This clone was picked up many times. CDR3 in amino acids: CASSPPLAGSNEQFF. CDR3 in DNA: TGTGCCAGCAGTCCCCCACTAGCGGGGTCCAATGAGCAGTTCTTC. V gene TRBV28 combines with J gene TRBJ2-1, with TRBD2 identical over 10 bases. With V trimmed by 5 bases and J by 6 bases, 7 bases remained unmatched. The CDR3 is 15 amino acids. Per the germline V gene, CDR1 is MDHEN and CDR2 is SYDVKM.

This clone came up a few times. The genes are TRBV6-5 and TRBJ1-6, with no clear D. Trimming stripped 6 bases from V and 9 bases from J, with 12 bases between. This CDR3 has 13 residues. The germline V gene has CDR1 MNHEY and CDR2 SVGAGI. The CDR3 DNA is TGTGCCAGCAGACCAACGACCGGTTCACCCCTCCACTTT. As protein: CASRPTTGSPLHF.

This clone was observed a handful of times. Additional DNA sequences in this sample encode the identical CDR3. The gene calls are TRBV6-5 and TRBJ2-2; D ambiguous. V lost 0 bases to trimming and J lost 1 base, with 3 bases between them. Germline-derived CDR1 and CDR2 are MNHEY and SVGAGI. This CDR3 has 14 residues. CDR3 nucleotides: TGTGCCAGCAGTTACTCAAGGAACACCGGGGAGCTGTTTTTT. Amino acid sequence: CASSYSRNTGELFF.

In its sample, this clone was seen a few times. This chain connects TRBV12-1 to TRBJ2-5; TRBD1 is the table's D call, not checked against the DNA. TRBV12-1 is given as a pseudogene. The CDR3 spans 14 residues. CDR3 loop: CASSSSQGSETQYF. Written as DNA, the CDR3 is TGTGCCAGCAGCTCGAGTCAGGGTTCGGAGACCCAGTACTTC.

This clone was recorded a few times. The genes are TRBV15 and TRBJ1-2, with 7 bases that match TRBD1. The V gene end was trimmed by 4 bases and the J gene end by 5 bases; junction bases not matched to a gene: 10. Germline assignment: CDR1 LNHNV and CDR2 YYDKDF (reference sequence). The CDR3 has 15 amino acids. In nucleotides, the CDR3 is TGTGCCACCAGCACTGACAGGGAATCAGCTTATGGCTACACCTTC. This sequence encodes CATSTDRESAYGYTF.

The chain has TRBV7-9 and TRBJ1-2; 9 nucleotides agree with TRBD1. This CDR3 has 15 residues. Per the germline V gene, CDR1 is SEHNR and CDR2 is FQNEAQ (reference sequence). V lost 5 bases, J lost 8 bases, and 12 bases stayed unmatched. CDR3 protein: CASSPGQGRVDGYTF. Here the CDR3 DNA reads TGTGCCAGCAGCCCAGGACAGGGGAGGGTAGACGGCTACACCTTC.

This rearrangement joins TRBV6-1 to TRBJ1-2, with 8 bases fitting TRBD1. The CDR3 is 15 amino acids. CDR1 is MNHNS, CDR2 SASEGT, per germline. Unmatched junction bases numbered 10, after V lost 6 bases and J lost 4 bases. CDR3 nucleotide sequence: TGTGCCAGCAGCCTCCATGACAGGGGCGGCTATGGCTACACCTTC. This encodes CASSLHDRGGYGYTF.

On this clone: Given a much more abundant clone one base away, this may be a read error. The V gene is TRBV6-1, the J gene TRBJ1-2; 7 bases line up with TRBD1. The trim removed 4 bases at V and 2 bases at J, leaving 1 base unmatched. Germline V gene data show CDR1 as MNHNS and CDR2 as SASEGT. The CDR3 sequence is 13 residues long. The CDR3 nucleotides are TGTGCCAGCAGTGCGACAGGGAACTATGGCTACACCTTC. Protein sequence: CASSATGNYGYTF.

This sequence joins TRBV30 and TRBJ2-6, with D unclear. Trimming removed 4 bases from V and 5 bases from J, with 21 bases in between. Germline V gene lookup returns CDR1 GTSNPN and CDR2 SVGIG (reference sequence). The CDR3 runs 17 residues. The CDR3 spells CAWTSWRYQSRANVLTF. The CDR3 DNA is TGTGCCTGGACATCATGGCGTTATCAAAGTCGGGCCAACGTCCTGACTTTC.